This TCR beta chain comes out of a study of blood T cell repertoires in COVID-19. About the research overall: Some COVID-19 samples were acute and others convalescent; all came from the United States, Italy and Spain.

The germline CDR1 and CDR2 sequences are LNHDA and SQIVND (reference sequence). V gave up 3 bases and J gave up 2 bases, with 10 bases separating them. There are 14 residues in the CDR3. The authors' processing: Estimates of nucleated cell counts were drawn from the amplification of reference gene primers. The repertoire was sequenced with immunoSEQ multiplex PCR; TCRdb's copy has only in-frame clones and lacks some. V, J and clone size are taken as reported in that table, and D and trimming were inferred from the DNA itself. The repertoire holds about 200,000 clones, with approximately 90% as singletons.

The chain combines TRBV19 with TRBJ1-2, with a possible D match to TRBD1 (5 bases). Sample: peripheral blood. The TCR comes from a man aged 60 to 69 with COVID-19, enrolled during active disease. The CDR3 sequence: CASSMGGTNYGYTF. The CDR3, as DNA: TGTGCCAGTAGTATGGGAGGGACCAACTATGGCTACACCTTC.